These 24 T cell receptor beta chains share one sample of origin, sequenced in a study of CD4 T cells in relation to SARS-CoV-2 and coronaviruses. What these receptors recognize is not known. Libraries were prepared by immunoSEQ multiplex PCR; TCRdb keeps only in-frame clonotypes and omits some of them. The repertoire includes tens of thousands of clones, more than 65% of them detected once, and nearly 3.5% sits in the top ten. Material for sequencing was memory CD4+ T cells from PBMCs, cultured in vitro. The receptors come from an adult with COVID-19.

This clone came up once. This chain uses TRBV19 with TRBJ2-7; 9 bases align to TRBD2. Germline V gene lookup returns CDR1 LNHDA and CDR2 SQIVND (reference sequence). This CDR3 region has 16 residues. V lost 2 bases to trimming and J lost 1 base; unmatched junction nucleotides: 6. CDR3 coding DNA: TGTGCCAGTAGTATACCCGAGCGGGAGGAGTCCTACGAGCAGTACTTC. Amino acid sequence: CASSIPEREESYEQYF.

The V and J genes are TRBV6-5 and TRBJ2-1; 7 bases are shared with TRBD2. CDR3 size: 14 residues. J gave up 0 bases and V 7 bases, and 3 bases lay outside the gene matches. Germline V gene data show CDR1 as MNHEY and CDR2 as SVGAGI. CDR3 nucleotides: TGTGCCAGCATCGGCGGGAGCTCCTACAATGAGCAGTTCTTC. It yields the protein CASIGGSSYNEQFF.

CDR3 protein: CASSHGAGELFF. The CDR3 DNA reads as TGTGCCAGCAGCCACGGGGCCGGGGAGCTGTTTTTT. The V call is TRBV3-1 (or the pseudogene TRBV3-2), the J call TRBJ2-2; a possible D gene is TRBD2 (5 bases). CDR1 and CDR2 (germline): LGHDT, YNNKEL (reference sequence). The CDR3 runs to 12 residues. Trimming left V 3 bases short and J 6 bases short, with 5 bases between.

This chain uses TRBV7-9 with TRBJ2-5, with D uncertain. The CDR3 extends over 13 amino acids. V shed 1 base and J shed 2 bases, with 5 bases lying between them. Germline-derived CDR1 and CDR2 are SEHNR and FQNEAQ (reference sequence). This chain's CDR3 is CASSLVAQETQYF. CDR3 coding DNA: TGTGCCAGCAGCTTAGTCGCTCAAGAGACCCAGTACTTC.

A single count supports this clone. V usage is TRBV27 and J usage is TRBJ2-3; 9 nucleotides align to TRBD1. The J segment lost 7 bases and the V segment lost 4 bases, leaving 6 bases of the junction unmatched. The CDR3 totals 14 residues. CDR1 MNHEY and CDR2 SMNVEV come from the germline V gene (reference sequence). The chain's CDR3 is CASSSRDRVNTQYF. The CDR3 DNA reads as TGTGCCAGCAGTTCCCGGGACAGGGTGAATACGCAGTATTTT.

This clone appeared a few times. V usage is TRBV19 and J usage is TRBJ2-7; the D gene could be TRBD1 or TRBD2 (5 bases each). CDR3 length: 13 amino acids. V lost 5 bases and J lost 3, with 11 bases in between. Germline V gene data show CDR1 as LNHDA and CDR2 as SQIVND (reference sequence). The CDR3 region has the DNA TGTGCCAGTAGTTCGGGACGGATCTACGAGCAGTACTTC. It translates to CASSSGRIYEQYF.

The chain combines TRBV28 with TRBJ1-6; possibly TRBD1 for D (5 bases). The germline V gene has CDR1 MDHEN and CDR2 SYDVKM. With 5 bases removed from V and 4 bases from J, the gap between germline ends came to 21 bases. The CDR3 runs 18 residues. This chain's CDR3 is CASSPLGPTRGYNSPLHF. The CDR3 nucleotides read TGTGCCAGCAGTCCCCTGGGGCCTACCAGAGGATATAATTCACCCCTCCACTTT.

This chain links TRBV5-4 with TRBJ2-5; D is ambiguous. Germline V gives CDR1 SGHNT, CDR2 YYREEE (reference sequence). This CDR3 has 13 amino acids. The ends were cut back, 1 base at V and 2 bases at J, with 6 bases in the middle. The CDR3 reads CASSLSVQETQYF. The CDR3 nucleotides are TGTGCCAGCAGCTTGAGCGTACAAGAGACCCAGTACTTC.

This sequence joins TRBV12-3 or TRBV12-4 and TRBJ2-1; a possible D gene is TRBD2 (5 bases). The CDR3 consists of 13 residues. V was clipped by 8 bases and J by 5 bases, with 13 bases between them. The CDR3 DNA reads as TGTGCCAGCCAAAGAGGGCTAAACAATGAGCAGTTCTTC. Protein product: CASQRGLNNEQFF.

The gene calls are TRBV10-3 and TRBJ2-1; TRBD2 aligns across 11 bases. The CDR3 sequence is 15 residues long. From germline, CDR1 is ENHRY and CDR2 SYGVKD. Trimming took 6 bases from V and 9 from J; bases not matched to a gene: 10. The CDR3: CAISTLAGDHGEQFF. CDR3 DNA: TGTGCCATCAGCACACTAGCGGGAGATCACGGTGAGCAGTTCTTC.

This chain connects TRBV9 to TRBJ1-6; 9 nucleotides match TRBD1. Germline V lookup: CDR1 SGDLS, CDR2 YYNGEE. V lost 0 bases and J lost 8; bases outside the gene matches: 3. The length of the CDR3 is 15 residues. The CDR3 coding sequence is TGTGCCAGCAGCGTAGGATGGGACAGGGATTCACCCCTCCACTTT. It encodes CASSVGWDRDSPLHF. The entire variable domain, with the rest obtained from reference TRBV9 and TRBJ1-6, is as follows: DSGVTQTPKHLITATGQRVTLRCSPRSGDLSVYWYQQSLDQGLQFLIQYYNGEERAKGNILERFSAQQFPDLHSELNLSSLELGDSALYFCASSVGWDRDSPLHFGNGTRLTVT.

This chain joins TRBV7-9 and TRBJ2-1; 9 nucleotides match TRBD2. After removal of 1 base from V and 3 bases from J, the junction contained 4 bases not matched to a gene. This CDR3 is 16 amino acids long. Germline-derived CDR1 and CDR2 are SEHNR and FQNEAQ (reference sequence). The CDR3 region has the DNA TGTGCCAGCAGCTTAGGGGGGACTAGCAGCTACAATGAGCAGTTCTTC. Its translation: CASSLGGTSSYNEQFF.

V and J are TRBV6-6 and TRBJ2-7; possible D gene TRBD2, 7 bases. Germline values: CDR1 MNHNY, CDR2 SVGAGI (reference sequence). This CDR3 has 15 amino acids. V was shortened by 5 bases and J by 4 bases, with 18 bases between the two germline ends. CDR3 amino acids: CASSGGTPGGYEQYF. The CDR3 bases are TGTGCCAGCAGTGGCGGGACACCCGGGGGGTACGAGCAGTACTTC.

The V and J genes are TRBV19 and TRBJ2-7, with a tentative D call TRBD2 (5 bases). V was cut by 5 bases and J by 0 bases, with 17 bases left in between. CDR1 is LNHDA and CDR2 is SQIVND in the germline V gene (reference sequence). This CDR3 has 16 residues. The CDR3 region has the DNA TGTGCCAGTAGTCTAACCAATAGCGTGAGCTCCTACGAGCAGTACTTC. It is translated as CASSLTNSVSSYEQYF.

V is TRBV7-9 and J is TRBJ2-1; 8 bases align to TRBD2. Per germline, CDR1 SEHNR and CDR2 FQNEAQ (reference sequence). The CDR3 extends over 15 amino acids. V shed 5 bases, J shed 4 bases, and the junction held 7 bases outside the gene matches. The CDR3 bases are TGTGCCAGCAGCCCCGGGAGGGCGAAGTACAATGAGCAGTTCTTC. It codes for CASSPGRAKYNEQFF.

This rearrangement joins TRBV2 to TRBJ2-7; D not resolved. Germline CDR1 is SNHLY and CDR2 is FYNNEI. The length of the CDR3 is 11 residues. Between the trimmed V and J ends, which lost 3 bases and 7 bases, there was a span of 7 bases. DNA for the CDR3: TGTGCCAGCAGTGAGAGTGGGGAGCAGTACTTC. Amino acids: CASSESGEQYF.

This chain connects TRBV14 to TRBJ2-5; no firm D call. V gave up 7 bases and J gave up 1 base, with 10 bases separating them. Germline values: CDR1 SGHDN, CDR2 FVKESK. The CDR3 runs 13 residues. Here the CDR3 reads CASMVRFQETQYF. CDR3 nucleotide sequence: TGTGCCAGCATGGTTCGGTTCCAAGAGACCCAGTACTTC.

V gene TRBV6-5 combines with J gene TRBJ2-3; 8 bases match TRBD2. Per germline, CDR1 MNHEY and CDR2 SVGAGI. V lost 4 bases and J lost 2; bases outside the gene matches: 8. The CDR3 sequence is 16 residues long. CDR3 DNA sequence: TGTGCCAGCAGTTCAATACTAGCGGTTAACACAGATACGCAGTATTTT. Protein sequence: CASSSILAVNTDTQYF.

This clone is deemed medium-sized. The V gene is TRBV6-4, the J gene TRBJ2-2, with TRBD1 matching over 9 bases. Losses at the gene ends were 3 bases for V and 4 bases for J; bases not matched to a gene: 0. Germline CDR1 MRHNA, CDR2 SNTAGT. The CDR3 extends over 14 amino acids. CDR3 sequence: CASSEGQGTGELFF. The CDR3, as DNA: TGTGCCAGCAGTGAGGGACAGGGCACCGGGGAGCTGTTTTTT.

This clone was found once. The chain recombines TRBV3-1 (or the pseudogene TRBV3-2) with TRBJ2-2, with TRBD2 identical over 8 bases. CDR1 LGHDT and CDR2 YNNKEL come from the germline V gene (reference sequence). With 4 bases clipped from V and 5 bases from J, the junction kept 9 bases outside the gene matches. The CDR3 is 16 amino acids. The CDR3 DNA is TGTGCCAGCAGCCCCCCGGGGGGGGCTCGAACCGGGGAGCTGTTTTTT. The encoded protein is CASSPPGGARTGELFF.

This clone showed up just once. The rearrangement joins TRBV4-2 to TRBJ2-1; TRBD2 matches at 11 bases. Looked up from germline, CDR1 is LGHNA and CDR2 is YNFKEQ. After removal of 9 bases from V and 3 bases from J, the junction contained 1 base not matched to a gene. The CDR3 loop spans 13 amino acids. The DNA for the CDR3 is TGTGCCAGTGGGACTAGCGGCTACAATGAGCAGTTCTTC. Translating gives CASGTSGYNEQFF.

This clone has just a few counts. The CDR3 reads CASSLDGSGYGYTF. The CDR3 region has the DNA TGTGCCAGCAGCTTAGATGGGTCTGGCTATGGCTACACCTTC. The chain uses TRBV7-9 and TRBJ1-2; the D is unclear. CDR1 is SEHNR and CDR2 is FQNEAQ in the germline V gene (reference sequence). The V and J ends lost 1 base and 4 bases respectively, with 10 bases between them. The CDR3 spans 14 residues.

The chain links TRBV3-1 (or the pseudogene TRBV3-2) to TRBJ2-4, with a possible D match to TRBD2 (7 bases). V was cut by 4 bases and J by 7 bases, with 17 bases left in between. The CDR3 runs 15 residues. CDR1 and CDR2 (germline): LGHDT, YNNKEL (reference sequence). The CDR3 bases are TGTGCCAGCAGCCCGCCGGGACTAAGGGGGAACATTCAGTACTTC. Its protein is CASSPPGLRGNIQYF.

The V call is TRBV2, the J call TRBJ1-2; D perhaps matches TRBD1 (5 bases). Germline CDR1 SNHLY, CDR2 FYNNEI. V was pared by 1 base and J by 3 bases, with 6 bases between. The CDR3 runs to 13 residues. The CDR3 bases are TGTGCCAGCAGTGAAGTCAGGGACTATGGCTACACCTTC. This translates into CASSEVRDYGYTF. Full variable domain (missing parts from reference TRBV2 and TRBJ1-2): EPEVTQTPSHQVTQMGQEVILRCVPISNHLYFYWYRQILGQKVEFLVSFYNNEISEKSEIFDDQFSVERPDGSNFTLKIRSTKLEDSAMYFCASSEVRDYGYTFGSGTRLTVV.